A single sample gave rise to the 21 T cell receptor beta chains below, sequenced in a study of hypomethylating agent response in myelodysplastic syndrome. Sequenced by immunoSEQ multiplex PCR; TCRdb stores in-frame clones only, minus some. The data show some 1,900 clones, approximately 82% seen once. The starting material was bone marrow, obtained before or after starting hypomethylating agent treatment for myelodysplastic syndrome (not recorded which). Receptors were obtained from a human donor with myelodysplastic syndrome.

The chain recombines TRBV6-1 with TRBJ2-3, with D possibly matching TRBD1 (6 bases). CDR3 length: 16 residues. V was cut by 4 bases and J by 2 bases, with 16 bases left in between. Germline CDR1 MNHNS, CDR2 SASEGT. As DNA, the CDR3 is TGTGCCAGCAGTGGCGTGGAAAGGGGGATCACAGATACGCAGTATTTT. Amino acid sequence: CASSGVERGITDTQYF.

The CDR3 DNA is TGTGCCAGTGGAATGGACCGGGACAGGGGCGGCTACACCTTC. Translation: CASGMDRDRGGYTF. The chain combines TRBV19 with TRBJ1-2, with 10 bases identical to TRBD1. The CDR3 is 14 residues long. The V gene's germline CDR1 is LNHDA and CDR2 SQIVND (reference sequence). The ends lost 8 bases at V and 8 bases at J; junction bases unmatched: 11. Drawing the rest from reference TRBV19 and TRBJ1-2, the complete variable domain is DGGITQSPKYLFRKEGQNVTLSCEQNLNHDAMYWYRQDPGQGLRLIYYSQIVNDFQKGDIAEGYSVSREKKESFPLTVTSAQKNPTAFYLCASGMDRDRGGYTFGSGTRLTVV.

In nucleotides, the CDR3 is TGTGCCACCACTCGCGGGGGGTCCTACAATGAGCAGTTCTTC. Protein sequence: CATTRGGSYNEQFF. The chain joins TRBV15 to TRBJ2-1; TRBD2 matches 8 bases. CDR1 LNHNV and CDR2 YYDKDF come from the germline V gene (reference sequence). The CDR3 totals 14 residues. V trimming: 7 bases; J trimming: 1 base; junction bases outside the gene matches: 3.

The genes are TRBV9 and TRBJ2-2; TRBD1 agrees at 9 bases. CDR1 is SGDLS and CDR2 is YYNGEE in the germline V gene. J lost 4 bases, V lost 6 bases, and 7 bases had no gene match. CDR3 length: 15 residues. The CDR3 DNA follows: TGTGCCAGCAAGATTACAGGGGGCTTCACCGGGGAGCTGTTTTTT. This translates into CASKITGGFTGELFF.

The rearrangement uses TRBV9 and TRBJ2-1; unclear D gene. Looked up from germline, CDR1 is SGDLS and CDR2 is YYNGEE. The V and J ends lost 0 bases and 7 bases respectively, with 11 bases between them. The CDR3 has 14 amino acids. CDR3 coding DNA: TGTGCCAGCAGCGTAGAGTGGTCTAGGAATGAGCAGTTCTTC. It translates to CASSVEWSRNEQFF.

The chain carries TRBV5-6 and TRBJ1-5; D is perhaps TRBD1 (6 bases). Trimming stripped 1 base from V and 5 bases from J, with 19 bases between. Germline values: CDR1 SGHDT, CDR2 YYEEEE. The CDR3 loop spans 17 amino acids. CDR3 nucleotide sequence: TGTGCCAGCAGCTTGTATCTTATTGGGGGCAGGGATCAGCCCCAGCATTTT. Protein: CASSLYLIGGRDQPQHF. The full variable domain, rest sourced from reference TRBV5-6 and TRBJ1-5, is DAGVTQSPTHLIKTRGQQVTLRCSPKSGHDTVSWYQQALGQGPQFIFQYYEEEERQRGNFPDRFSGHQFPNYSSELNVNALLLGDSALYLCASSLYLIGGRDQPQHFGDGTRLSIL.

In its sample, this clone ranks as large. Here the CDR3 reads CASSRGTVNSPLHF. CDR3 coding DNA: TGCGCCAGCAGCCGGGGGACAGTAAATTCACCCCTCCACTTT. The chain joins TRBV4-1 to TRBJ1-6; 7 nucleotides agree with TRBD1. V shed 4 bases, J shed 7 bases, and the junction held 4 bases outside the gene matches. The germline V gene encodes CDR1 MGHRA and CDR2 YSYEKL. The CDR3 is 14 residues long.

This chain links TRBV7-2 with TRBJ2-2; a possible D gene is TRBD1 (5 bases). The V gene lost 7 bases and the J gene lost 5 bases, with 14 bases spanning the gap. Germline V gene lookup returns CDR1 SGHTA and CDR2 FQGNSA. CDR3 length: 14 residues. As DNA, the CDR3 is TGTGCCAGCACAGGAAGGGGTGAAACCGGGGAGCTGTTTTTT. It yields the protein CASTGRGETGELFF.

In its sample, this clone was seen once. J is TRBJ2-1 and V is TRBV6-1; maybe TRBD2 (7 bases). Trimming pared 8 bases from V and 6 bases from J, leaving 20 bases between. The V gene's germline CDR1 is MNHNS and CDR2 SASEGT. The CDR3 has 15 amino acids. CDR3 nucleotides: TGTGCCAGCGCCGCTGACGCGGGGGCCATCAATGAGCAGTTCTTC. Its protein is CASAADAGAINEQFF.

V usage is TRBV11-2 and J usage is TRBJ1-2, with D perhaps TRBD1 (6 bases). V lost 3 bases to trimming and J lost 3 bases, with 14 bases between them. Germline values: CDR1 SGHAT, CDR2 FQNNGV. This CDR3 contains 15 residues. This chain's CDR3 is CASSFGQLGDYGYTF. The CDR3 DNA sequence: TGTGCCAGCAGCTTTGGACAGCTGGGCGACTATGGCTACACCTTC.

The genes are TRBV28 and TRBJ2-3; 7 positions match TRBD1. The CDR3 totals 15 residues. V lost 5 bases and J lost 2; bases outside the gene matches: 7. Per the germline V gene, CDR1 is MDHEN and CDR2 is SYDVKM. CDR3 region: CASSTTGADTDTQYF. CDR3 coding DNA: TGTGCCAGCAGTACCACAGGGGCGGACACAGATACGCAGTATTTT.

V is TRBV5-1 and J is TRBJ1-1; 7 nucleotides align to TRBD1. Unmatched junction bases numbered 4, after V lost 0 bases and J lost 2 bases. In germline, CDR1 is SGHRS, CDR2 YFSETQ. CDR3 size: 15 residues. The CDR3: CASSLGDSRNTEAFF. The CDR3 nucleotides read TGCGCCAGCAGCTTGGGGGACAGTAGAAACACTGAAGCTTTCTTT.

A few counts support this clone. The J gene is TRBJ2-7, the V gene TRBV6-1, with D possibly matching TRBD2 (5 bases). Germline V gene lookup returns CDR1 MNHNS and CDR2 SASEGT. V was pared by 3 bases and J by 0 bases, with 15 bases between. CDR3 size: 16 residues. DNA for the CDR3: TGTGCCAGCAGTGATTATGGCGGGCCTAGCTCCTACGAGCAGTACTTC. Its protein product is CASSDYGGPSSYEQYF.

The chain carries TRBV4-3 and TRBJ2-5; D is perhaps TRBD2 (5 bases). This CDR3 spans 14 amino acids. V was clipped by 4 bases and J by 0 bases, with 9 bases between them. The germline CDR1 and CDR2 sequences are LGHNA and YSLEER. This CDR3 reads CASSPAEDQETQYF. The CDR3 nucleotides are TGCGCCAGCAGCCCGGCGGAGGACCAAGAGACCCAGTACTTC.

V gene TRBV4-3 combines with J gene TRBJ2-6; weak D call: TRBD1 (6 bases). The CDR3 is made up of 18 amino acids. In germline, CDR1 is LGHNA, CDR2 YSLEER. V was trimmed by 0 bases and J by 0 bases, leaving 12 bases between them. CDR3 nucleotide sequence: TGCGCCAGCAGCCAAGAGGCGACAGGCGTCTCTGGGGCCAACGTCCTGACTTTC. This gives the protein CASSQEATGVSGANVLTF.

The chain joins TRBV7-9 to TRBJ2-7; D is perhaps TRBD1 (5 bases). CDR3 length equals 12 residues. V lost 5 bases, J lost 4 bases, and 9 bases lay in between. CDR1 is SEHNR and CDR2 is FQNEAQ in the germline V gene (reference sequence). As DNA, the CDR3 is TGTGCCAGCAGCCGAGCAGGGTACGAGCAGTACTTC. Its protein is CASSRAGYEQYF.

The V call is TRBV11-2, the J call TRBJ1-2; possibly TRBD1 for D (5 bases). CDR1 and CDR2 from the germline V gene are SGHAT and FQNNGV. The germline V and J ends were trimmed by 2 bases and 7 bases, with 14 bases remaining between them. This CDR3 has 14 residues. Here the CDR3 DNA reads TGTGCCAGCAGCTTATCGGAGGGGACGGGTGGCTACACCTTC. Its protein product is CASSLSEGTGGYTF.

J is TRBJ2-4 and V is TRBV19; 12 positions agree with TRBD2. In germline, CDR1 is LNHDA, CDR2 SQIVND (reference sequence). Unmatched junction bases numbered 2, after V lost 3 bases and J lost 5 bases. The CDR3 extends over 15 amino acids. This CDR3 is CASSIWTSGENIQYF. DNA of the CDR3: TGTGCCAGTAGTATCTGGACTAGCGGGGAAAACATTCAGTACTTC.

The chain has TRBV27 and TRBJ1-6; D is undetermined. Germline V gives CDR1 MNHEY, CDR2 SMNVEV (reference sequence). This CDR3 spans 13 amino acids. The V and J ends lost 5 bases and 11 bases respectively, with 13 bases between them. The CDR3 protein is CASSIGMLTPLHF. Here the CDR3 DNA reads TGTGCCAGCAGTATCGGGATGCTAACACCCCTCCACTTT.

The CDR3 sequence is CASSSGTLQGEQYF. The CDR3, as DNA: TGTGCCAGCAGTTCCGGGACGCTCCAGGGGGAGCAGTACTTC. The chain recombines TRBV27 with TRBJ2-7, with D perhaps matching TRBD1 (6 bases). This CDR3 has 14 amino acids. CDR1 and CDR2 from the germline V gene are MNHEY and SMNVEV (reference sequence). With 4 bases removed from V and 7 bases from J, the gap between germline ends came to 17 bases.

The gene calls are TRBV7-6 and TRBJ2-7; tentatively, D is TRBD1 (5 bases). This CDR3 contains 12 residues. V lost 2 bases and J lost 6, with 8 bases in between. Germline V gene data show CDR1 as SGHVS and CDR2 as FNYEAQ. This chain's CDR3 is CASSLQGSEQYF. The CDR3 bases are TGTGCCAGCAGCTTACAGGGTAGCGAGCAGTACTTC. Complete variable domain (other parts from reference TRBV7-6 and TRBJ2-7): GAGVSQSPRYKVTKRGQDVALRCDPISGHVSLYWYRQALGQGPEFLTYFNYEAQQDKSGLPNDRFSAERPEGSISTLTIQRTEQRDSAMYRCASSLQGSEQYFGPGTRLTVT.